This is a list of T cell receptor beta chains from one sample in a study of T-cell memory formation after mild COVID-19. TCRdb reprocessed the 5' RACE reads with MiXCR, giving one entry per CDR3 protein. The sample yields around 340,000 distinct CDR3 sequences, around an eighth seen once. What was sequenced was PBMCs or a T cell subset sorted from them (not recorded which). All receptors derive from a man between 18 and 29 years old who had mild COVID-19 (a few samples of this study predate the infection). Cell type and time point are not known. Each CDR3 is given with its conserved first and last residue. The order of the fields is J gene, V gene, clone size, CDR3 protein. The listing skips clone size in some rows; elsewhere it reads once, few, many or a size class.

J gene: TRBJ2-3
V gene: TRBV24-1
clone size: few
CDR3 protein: CATSGISGGTDTQYF

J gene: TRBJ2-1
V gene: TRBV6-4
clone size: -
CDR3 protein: CASSDERGGRSEQFF

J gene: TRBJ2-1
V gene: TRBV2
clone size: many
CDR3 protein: CASSATDNEQFF

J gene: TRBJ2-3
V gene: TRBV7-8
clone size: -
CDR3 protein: CASSSRTGLADTQYF

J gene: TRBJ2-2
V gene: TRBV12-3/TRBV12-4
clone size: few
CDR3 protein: CASKPRPGELFF

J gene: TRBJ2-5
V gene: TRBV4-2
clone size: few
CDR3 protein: CASSQDRTVQETQYF

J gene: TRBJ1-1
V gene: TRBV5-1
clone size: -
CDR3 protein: CASRSGRQNTEAFF

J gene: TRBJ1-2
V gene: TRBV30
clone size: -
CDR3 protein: CAWSVTLENINGYTF

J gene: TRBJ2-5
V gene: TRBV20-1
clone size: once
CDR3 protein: CSARLAGGLQETQYF

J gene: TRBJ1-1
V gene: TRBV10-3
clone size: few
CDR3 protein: CAISRSRESTEAFF

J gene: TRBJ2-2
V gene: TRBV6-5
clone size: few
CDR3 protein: CAASSYGWTGELFF

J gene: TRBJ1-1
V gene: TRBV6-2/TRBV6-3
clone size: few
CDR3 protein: CARKVQGNTEAFF

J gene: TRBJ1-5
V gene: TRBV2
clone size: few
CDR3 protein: CASSEHRGNNQPQHF

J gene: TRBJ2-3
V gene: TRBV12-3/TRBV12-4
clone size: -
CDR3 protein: CASTPRGERTDTQYF

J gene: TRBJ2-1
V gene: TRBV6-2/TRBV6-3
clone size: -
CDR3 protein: CASSYSLAGGPDEQFF

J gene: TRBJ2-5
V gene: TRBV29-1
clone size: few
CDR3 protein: CSVGPQETQYF

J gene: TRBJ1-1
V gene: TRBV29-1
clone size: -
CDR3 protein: CSTQGMNTEAFF

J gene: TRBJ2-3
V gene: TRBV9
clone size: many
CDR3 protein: CASSVETGKKADTQYF

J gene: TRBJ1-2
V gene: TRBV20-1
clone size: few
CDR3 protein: CSARDLRQFGYTF

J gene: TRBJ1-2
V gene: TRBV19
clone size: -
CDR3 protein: CASSISGGYGYTF

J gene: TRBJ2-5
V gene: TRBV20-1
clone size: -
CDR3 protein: CSARALTSGGAGETQYF

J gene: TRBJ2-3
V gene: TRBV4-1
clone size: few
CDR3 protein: CASSYDQGDTQYF

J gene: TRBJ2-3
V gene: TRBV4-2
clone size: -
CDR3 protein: CASSQVDGTGTDTQYF

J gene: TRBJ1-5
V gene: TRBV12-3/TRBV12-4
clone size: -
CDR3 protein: CASSSRPPIQPQHF

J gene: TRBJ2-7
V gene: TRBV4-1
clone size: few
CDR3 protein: CASSQEAGQRYEQYF

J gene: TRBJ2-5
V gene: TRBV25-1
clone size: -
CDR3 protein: CASRTSETQYF

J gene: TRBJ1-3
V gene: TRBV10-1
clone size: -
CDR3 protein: CASRPPTGSSGNTIYF

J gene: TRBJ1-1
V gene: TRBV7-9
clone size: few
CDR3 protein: CASSAGTLVNLNTEAFF

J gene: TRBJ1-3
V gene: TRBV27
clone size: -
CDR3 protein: CASSFGPQTGNTIYF

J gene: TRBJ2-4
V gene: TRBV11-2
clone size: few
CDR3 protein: CASSSALAKNIQYF

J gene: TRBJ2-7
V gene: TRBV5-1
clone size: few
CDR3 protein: CASSLAPSGGEIYEQYF

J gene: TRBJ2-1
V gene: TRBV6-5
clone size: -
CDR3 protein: CASTTPGTAAHEQFF

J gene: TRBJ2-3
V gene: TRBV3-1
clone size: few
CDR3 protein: CASSHHRGAGTDTQYF

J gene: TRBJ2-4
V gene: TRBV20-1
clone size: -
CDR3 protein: CSARTGLSKNIQYF

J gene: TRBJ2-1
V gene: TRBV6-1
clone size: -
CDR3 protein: CASSDRESDRGNEQFF

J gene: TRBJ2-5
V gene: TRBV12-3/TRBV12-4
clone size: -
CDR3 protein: CASSLIWETQYF

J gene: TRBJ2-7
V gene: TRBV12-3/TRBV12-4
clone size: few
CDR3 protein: CASRDSESSYEQYF

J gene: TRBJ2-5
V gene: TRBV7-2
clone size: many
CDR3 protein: CASTGQLRETQYF

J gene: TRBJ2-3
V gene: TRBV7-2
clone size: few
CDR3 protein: CASSFQAGVVDTQYF

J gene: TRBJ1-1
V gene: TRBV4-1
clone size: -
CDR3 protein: CASSQDSIAVVENTEAFF

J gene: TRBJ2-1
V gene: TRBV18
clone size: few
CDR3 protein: CASSPPFQGWNNEQFF

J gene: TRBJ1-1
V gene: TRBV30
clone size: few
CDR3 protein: CASAYKHRAFF

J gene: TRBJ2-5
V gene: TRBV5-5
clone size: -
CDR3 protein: CASRGETGLANVETQYF

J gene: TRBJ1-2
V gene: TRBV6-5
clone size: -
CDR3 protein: CASTDSNYGYTF

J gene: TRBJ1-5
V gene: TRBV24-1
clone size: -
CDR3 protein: CATSDFGGDGPGQPQHF

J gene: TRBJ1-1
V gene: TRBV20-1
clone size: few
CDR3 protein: CSARDGGSVNTEAFF

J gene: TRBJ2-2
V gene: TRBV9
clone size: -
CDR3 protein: CASSVAGAANTGELFF

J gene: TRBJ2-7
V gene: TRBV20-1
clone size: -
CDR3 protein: CSASQQRSSSYEQYF

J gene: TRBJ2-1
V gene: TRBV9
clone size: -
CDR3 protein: CASSPGGLAYNEQFF

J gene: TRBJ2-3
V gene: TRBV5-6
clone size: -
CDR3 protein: CASSIQTDTQYF

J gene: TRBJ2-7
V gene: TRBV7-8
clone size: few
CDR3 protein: CANRGGGYEQYF

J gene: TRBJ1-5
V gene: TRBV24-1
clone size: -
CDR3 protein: CATSGGHGQPQHF

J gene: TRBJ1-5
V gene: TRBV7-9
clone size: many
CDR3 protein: CASSLLGADQPQHF

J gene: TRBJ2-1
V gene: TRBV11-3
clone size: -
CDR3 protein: CASSSTPLGGMNEQFF

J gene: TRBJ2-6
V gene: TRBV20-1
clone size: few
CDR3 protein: CSARAGTGANVLTF